The TCR beta chain under discussion was sequenced for a study of T-cell reconstitution after alpha-beta-depleted transplantation in children. The germline CDR1 and CDR2 sequences are DFQATT and SNEGSKA (reference sequence). The CDR3 covers 17 residues. This clonotype was seen a few times. The junction shows a germline mismatch at one end, possibly a read error. Molecular barcoding with unique molecular identifiers was used for the TCRbeta library. TCRdb analysed the PCR reads with MiXCR anew, one entry per CDR3 protein. The profile shows 200,000 to 250,000 distinct CDR3 sequences, around 9.5% of them singletons.

The source material was PBMCs from the stem cell graft donor, sampled from the stem cell graft. J is TRBJ1-2 and V is TRBV20-1, with 10 bases aligning to TRBD1. The clonotype originates from a human donor who donated a stem cell graft to a child with acute lymphoblastic leukemia. The CDR3 protein is CSARDRGRRVSGRGYTF. The DNA for the CDR3 is TGCAGTGCGAGAGACAGGGGGCGCAGAGTGTCGGGGCGGGGCTACACCTTC.